The 2 T cell receptor beta chains in this list originate from one sample, sequenced in a study of regulatory T cells in long-lasting Graves disease. Time point given: newly diagnosed GD, antithyroid drugs for less than 3 months. From PBMCs, RNA was extracted and then used to make the TCR library. Combining iRepertoire HTBI primers with Arm-PCR of CDR3 regions, the authors built TCR beta libraries. TCRdb fed the multiplex PCR reads into MiXCR, producing one record per CDR3 protein. Counted here are fewer than 550,000 distinct CDR3 sequences, roughly a sixth occurring once; the ten biggest clones make up around 25%. The data were also submitted as part of a second study, on T cells in Graves' hyperthyroidism and ophthalmopathy.

The sequencing used peripheral blood mononuclear cells (PBMCs), collected at new diagnosis, from a patient treated with antithyroid drugs. Receptors were obtained from a woman aged 40-60 years with Graves disease.

V usage is TRBV6-1 and J usage is TRBJ1-2; D gene unclear. In germline, CDR1 is MNHNS, CDR2 SASEGT. V lost 8 bases and J lost 8, with 21 bases in between. CDR3 size: 14 residues. CDR3 DNA: TGTGCCAGCTATCTTCTGCCGGCCGGGGTCGGCTACACCTTC. It specifies CASYLLPAGVGYTF.

The chain is built from TRBV4-1 and TRBJ2-1, with D unclear. This CDR3 spans 12 amino acids. Trimming stripped 0 bases from V and 13 bases from J, with 10 bases between. Germline lookup yields CDR1 MGHRA and CDR2 YSYEKL. The CDR3 protein is CASSQDQETQFF. The CDR3 bases are TGCGCCAGCAGCCAAGATCAGGAGACCCAGTTCTTC.